What follows are 7 T cell receptor beta chains derived from one specimen sequenced in a study of blood T cell repertoires in COVID-19. The data were produced by immunoSEQ multiplex PCR, yet TCRdb's version contains in-frame clones alone and is incomplete. The top ten clones hold roughly 0.8% of a sample with fewer than 300,000 clones, roughly 86% of them seen once. Material for sequencing was peripheral blood. Every receptor here comes from a young woman with acute or convalescent COVID-19.

The rearrangement uses TRBV19 and TRBJ2-3; 7 nucleotides align to TRBD2. The CDR3 has 15 amino acids. Germline V gene sequence: CDR1 LNHDA, CDR2 SQIVND (reference sequence). The trim removed 1 base at V and 4 bases at J, leaving 5 bases unmatched. The CDR3 spells CASSIVGGSADTQYF. The CDR3 nucleotides read TGTGCCAGTAGTATAGTTGGCGGGAGCGCAGATACGCAGTATTTT.

V usage is TRBV6-4 and J usage is TRBJ1-1; no firm D call. Germline CDR1 MRHNA, CDR2 SNTAGT. The CDR3 extends over 14 amino acids. Trimming pared 3 bases from V and 1 base from J, leaving 9 bases between. CDR3 sequence: CASSDFFGNTEAFF. For the CDR3, the DNA is TGTGCCAGCAGTGATTTTTTCGGGAACACTGAAGCTTTCTTT.

J is TRBJ1-4 and V is TRBV7-9; no definite D call. V lost 5 bases and J lost 0, with 13 bases in between. This CDR3 has 16 amino acids. Germline V CDR1 and CDR2: SEHNR, FQNEAQ (reference sequence). The CDR3 loop is CASSLRRTATNEKLFF. The CDR3 DNA is TGTGCCAGCAGCCTAAGGAGGACCGCAACTAATGAAAAACTGTTTTTT.

The chain links TRBV24-1 to TRBJ2-5; D is unclear. From germline, CDR1 is KGHDR and CDR2 SFDVKD. Between the trimmed V and J ends, which lost 4 bases and 5 bases, there was a span of 10 bases. The CDR3 runs to 13 residues. DNA for the CDR3: TGTGCCACCAGTGACCGACAACTGGAGACCCAGTACTTC. It translates to CATSDRQLETQYF.

In its sample, this clone was seen a few times. The chain carries TRBV9 and TRBJ2-7; 8 nucleotides line up with TRBD2. In germline, CDR1 is SGDLS, CDR2 YYNGEE. This CDR3 is built from 16 residues. The ends lost 0 bases at V and 4 bases at J; junction bases unmatched: 9. As DNA, the CDR3 is TGTGCCAGCAGCGTAGGGCTAGCGGGTGATTTGTACGAGCAGTACTTC. This gives the protein CASSVGLAGDLYEQYF.

This chain uses TRBV29-1 with TRBJ1-1; possible D gene TRBD1, 6 bases. The germline CDR1 and CDR2 sequences are SQVTM and ANQGSEA. This CDR3 has 14 amino acids. Trimming removed 4 bases from V and 1 base from J, with 13 bases in between. This CDR3 is CSVVFGGANTEAFF. CDR3 in DNA: TGCAGCGTTGTGTTTGGGGGGGCGAACACTGAAGCTTTCTTT.

This clone has a handful of counts. The V and J genes are TRBV11-3 and TRBJ2-1, with 8 bases fitting TRBD1. The CDR3 runs 15 residues. V lost 5 bases to trimming and J lost 4 bases; unmatched junction nucleotides: 7. From germline, CDR1 is SGHNT and CDR2 YENEEA. CDR3 sequence: CASSQGQAAYNEQFF. CDR3 bases: TGTGCCAGCAGCCAGGGACAGGCAGCTTACAATGAGCAGTTCTTC.